The clone carrying this TCR beta chain was found many times. Its specificity is unknown. Each CDR3 protein gets one entry after TCRdb re-called the reads with MiXCR. The sample shows fewer than 200,000 distinct CDR3 sequences, 9.5% of them seen only once. This sample stems from a study of T cell repertoires in cytomegalovirus infection. Whole-study context: TCR beta signatures that were public indicated CMV infection and matching HLA type.

Overall study results and limits: Clonotypes of TCR beta that were HLA-C-restricted and CMV-specific dominated the ex vivo response.

The source is a human donor in good health (CMV status not recorded). Some clones in this sample may be carry-over from other donors' samples. Source material: PBMCs.

The CDR3 nucleotides are TGTGCCAGCAGTTTAGTAAGCGGGAATGGCTACACCTTC. Amino acids: CASSLVSGNGYTF. The chain has TRBV12-3 or TRBV12-4 and TRBJ1-2; no reliable D call. V was clipped by 1 base and J by 6 bases, with 9 bases between them. The CDR3 is 13 amino acids.